This T cell receptor (beta chain) is drawn from a study of TIL therapy for anti-PD-1-resistant metastatic lung cancer. Study at large: Most patients had lung adenocarcinoma; a handful of tumors were EGFR-mutant, two ALK-rearranged; half smoked currently or formerly. By whole-exome sequencing, median non-synonymous tumor mutation burden was around 1.4 mutations per megabase.

This clone showed up just a few times. Its antigen is unidentified. Findings and limits, study-wide: This highly selected cohort may not generalize to typical lung cancer patients.

The libraries were made with immunoSEQ v3. The method was immunoSEQ multiplex PCR; TCRdb's version includes in-frame clones alone and lacks a portion of them. The sample includes tens of thousands of clones, roughly 85% of them seen just once. The CDR3 runs 13 residues. Sample time point: pre-treatment sample, taken before nivolumab and TIL therapy. Stage 4 NSCLC adults joined between 2017 and January 2020. The chain joins TRBV21-1 to TRBJ2-1; the table's TRBD2 call for D was not verified on the DNA. TRBV21-1 is given as a pseudogene. The receptor was isolated from a person between 30 and 80 years old with non-small cell lung cancer. The input for sequencing was blood, taken at baseline. The CDR3 region is CASSKSEHNEQFF. The CDR3 DNA reads TGTGCCAGCAGCAAAAGCGAACACAATGAGCAGTTCTTC.